Listed below are T cell receptor beta chains from one sample, sequenced in a study of molecular identifiers for immune sequencing clone quantification. TCRdb reprocessed the PCR reads via MiXCR and lists one record per CDR3 protein. There are 300,000 to 400,000 distinct CDR3 sequences in the sample; around a fifth occur only once, and approximately 0.8% lies in the top ten. Sequencing was done on a sample of naive CD8+ T cells from blood, with Jurkat cell RNA spiked in. These TCRs come from a human donor in good health. Some libraries in this study had Jurkat cell RNA spiked in. CDR3s include the opening cysteine and the closing phenylalanine or tryptophan. Fields, in order: CDR3 length, D gene, V gene, clone size, J gene, CDR3 protein, CDR3 DNA. A D gene is named only where the DNA matches it firmly. The listing skips clone size in some rows; elsewhere it reads once, few, many or a size class.

>12|-|TRBV2|few|TRBJ2-1
CASSAGLFRPFF
TGTGCCAGCAGTGCTGGACTATTTCGCCCGTTCTTC
>13|-|TRBV20-1|many|TRBJ2-7
CSARAPGIYEQYF
TGCAGTGCTAGAGCCCCAGGGATTTACGAGCAGTACTTC
>13|TRBD2|TRBV4-1|many|TRBJ2-7
CASSRGLAAEQYF
TGCGCCAGCAGCCGTGGACTAGCAGCCGAGCAGTACTTC
>14|TRBD1|TRBV10-3|few|TRBJ1-4
CAISPDRDKKKLFF
TGTGCCATCAGCCCGGACAGGGACAAGAAAAAACTGTTTTTT
>17|-|TRBV20-1|many|TRBJ2-3
CSARGLPGTPSTDTQYF
TGCAGTGCTAGAGGTCTCCCAGGGACCCCTAGCACAGATACGCAGTATTTT
>17|TRBD1|TRBV12-3/TRBV12-4|many|TRBJ1-2
CASSLHRGRIGLYGYTF
TGTGCCAGCAGTTTGCACAGGGGGCGCATCGGTCTCTATGGCTACACCTTC
>16|TRBD2|TRBV30|-|TRBJ2-1
CAWSADSGGRALEQFF
TGTGCCTGGAGTGCTGATTCGGGCGGGAGGGCCTTAGAGCAGTTCTTC
>11|-|TRBV29-1|many|TRBJ2-3
CSVESAGTQYF
TGCAGCGTTGAATCGGCGGGTACGCAGTATTTT
>13|-|TRBV4-1|many|TRBJ2-5
CASSHVNGETQYF
TGCGCCAGCAGCCACGTCAACGGCGAGACCCAGTACTTC
>17|TRBD1|TRBV24-1|few|TRBJ2-5
CATSDFGQGAPSETQYF
TGTGCCACCAGTGACTTCGGACAGGGGGCGCCCTCAGAGACCCAGTACTTC
>17|TRBD2|TRBV4-3|-|TRBJ2-1
CASSQEGGPTSGNEQFF
TGCGCCAGCAGCCAAGAGGGAGGACCGACTAGCGGCAATGAGCAGTTCTTC
>15|-|TRBV5-4|many|TRBJ2-7
CASTHFTGGAYEQYF
TGTGCCAGCACCCATTTTACTGGGGGTGCCTACGAGCAGTACTTC
>14|-|TRBV29-1|many|TRBJ2-2
CSVPVGAGTGELFF
TGCAGCGTTCCGGTGGGGGCAGGGACCGGGGAGCTGTTTTTT
>17|-|TRBV12-3/TRBV12-4|few|TRBJ2-1
CASSLGIGPGGANEQFF
TGTGCCAGCAGTTTGGGGATTGGACCAGGGGGGGCCAATGAGCAGTTCTTC
>15|-|TRBV20-1|-|TRBJ2-7
CGARDTSPFAYEQYF
TGCGGTGCTAGAGATACTAGCCCGTTTGCTTACGAGCAGTACTTC
>13|-|TRBV29-1|many|TRBJ2-2
CSFPAPGGGELFF
TGCAGTTTTCCGGCCCCTGGGGGCGGGGAGCTGTTTTTT
>17|-|TRBV4-1|-|TRBJ2-2
CASSQGGTGRNTGELFF
TGCGCCAGCAGCCAAGGAGGGACGGGACGGAACACCGGGGAGCTGTTTTTT
>15|TRBD1|TRBV7-2|many|TRBJ2-7
CASSSVGTGPYEQYF
TGTGCCAGCAGCTCCGTCGGGACAGGTCCCTACGAGCAGTACTTC
>18|-|TRBV27|few|TRBJ2-6
CASSSGFGEISGANVLTF
TGTGCCAGCAGTTCAGGGTTTGGGGAAATCTCTGGGGCCAACGTCCTGACTTTC
>13|-|TRBV9|many|TRBJ2-5
CASSPLTQETQYF
TGTGCCAGCAGCCCATTGACCCAAGAGACCCAGTACTTC
>16|TRBD2|TRBV28|many|TRBJ2-7
CASSLGLAGLSYEQYF
TGTGCCAGCAGTCTGGGACTAGCGGGCCTATCCTACGAGCAGTACTTC
>12|-|TRBV5-6|many|TRBJ2-3
CASSPKSDTQYF
TGTGCCAGCAGCCCCAAGTCAGATACGCAGTATTTT
>15|TRBD2|TRBV7-9|many|TRBJ2-1
CASKLAGATYNEQFF
TGTGCCAGCAAACTAGCGGGAGCCACCTACAATGAGCAGTTCTTC
>15|-|TRBV14|many|TRBJ1-2
CASSQKNKEAYGYTF
TGTGCCAGCAGCCAAAAGAACAAGGAAGCATATGGCTACACCTTC
>13|-|TRBV5-8|many|TRBJ1-5
CASTRTAGEPQHF
TGTGCCAGCACTCGGACAGCGGGGGAGCCCCAGCATTTT
>13|-|TRBV30|many|TRBJ2-2
CAATPTEAGELFF
TGTGCCGCCACCCCGACAGAGGCCGGGGAGCTGTTTTTT
>11|-|TRBV6-6|many|TRBJ2-1
CASSSNWEQFF
TGTGCCAGCAGTTCGAACTGGGAGCAGTTCTTC
>17|-|TRBV7-2|many|TRBJ2-3
CASTFGPRLDRTDTQYF
TGTGCCAGCACATTTGGGCCTCGCCTTGATCGCACAGATACGCAGTATTTT
>15|-|TRBV19|many|TRBJ1-1
CASSKVIGGDTEAFF
TGTGCCAGTAGCAAGGTGATTGGCGGGGACACTGAAGCTTTCTTT
>13|-|TRBV7-9|-|TRBJ2-1
CASSLVAISEQFF
TGTGCCAGCAGCTTAGTAGCGATTAGTGAGCAGTTCTTC
>13|-|TRBV30|many|TRBJ2-7
CAWVDSGPGEQYF
TGTGCCTGGGTGGACAGCGGCCCCGGGGAGCAGTACTTC
>15|TRBD1|TRBV4-3|few|TRBJ1-2
CASSQGRTGNYGYTF
TGCGCCAGCAGCCAAGGGCGGACAGGGAACTATGGCTACACCTTC
>15|-|TRBV6-5|many|TRBJ1-6
CASSYSGGSNSPLHF
TGTGCCAGCAGTTACTCTGGTGGTAGTAATTCACCCCTCCACTTT
>15|TRBD1|TRBV25-1|many|TRBJ1-5
CASSDGTGGNQPQHF
TGTGCCAGCAGTGACGGGACAGGGGGAAATCAGCCCCAGCATTTT
>17|TRBD2|TRBV19|-|TRBJ2-1
CASSRTSGGYSYNEQFF
TGTGCCAGTAGTAGAACTAGCGGGGGCTACTCCTACAATGAGCAGTTCTTC
>17|-|TRBV13|few|TRBJ1-1
CASSLSGRPVWVTEAFF
TGTGCCAGCAGCTTAAGTGGCAGGCCGGTTTGGGTCACTGAAGCTTTCTTT
>16|-|TRBV4-3|many|TRBJ2-3
CASSQDWAGLTDTQYF
TGCGCCAGCAGCCAAGATTGGGCCGGCTTAACAGATACGCAGTATTTT
>14|TRBD1|TRBV11-2|-|TRBJ1-6
CASKGQGAYSPRHF
TGTGCCAGCAAAGGACAGGGAGCTTATTCACCCCGCCACTTT
>17|TRBD1|TRBV29-1|many|TRBJ2-5
CSGLTLGQAVLKETQYF
TGCAGCGGATTGACGCTGGGACAGGCAGTGTTGAAAGAGACCCAGTACTTC
>15|-|TRBV4-1|many|TRBJ2-5
CASSQVGAFQETQYF
TGCGCCAGCAGCCAAGTTGGTGCGTTCCAAGAGACCCAGTACTTC
>15|TRBD2|TRBV7-6|many|TRBJ2-7
CASSLRTSGSYEQYF
TGTGCCAGCAGCCTCCGGACTAGCGGGAGCTACGAGCAGTACTTC
>14|TRBD2|TRBV19|-|TRBJ2-1
CASSIGLALNERFF
TGTGCCAGTAGTATCGGACTAGCGTTGAATGAGCGGTTCTTC
>14|-|TRBV5-6|few|TRBJ2-7
CASSLAQFSYEQYF
TGTGCCAGCAGCCTAGCCCAGTTCTCCTACGAGCAGTACTTC
>19|-|TRBV4-3|few|TRBJ1-4
CASSQQDKAHQKKGEKLFF
TGCGCCAGCAGCCAACAAGACAAAGCACACCAAAAAAAGGGTGAAAAACTGTTTTTT
>15|-|TRBV29-1|many|TRBJ2-3
CSVEDKSRRAFTQYF
TGCAGCGTTGAAGATAAAAGTCGGCGGGCCTTTACGCAGTATTTT
>12|TRBD2|TRBV12-3/TRBV12-4|few|TRBJ2-1
CASSFSGGLEFF
TGTGCCAGCAGCTTCAGCGGGGGGCTCGAGTTCTTC
>17|TRBD1|TRBV27|few|TRBJ2-4
CASSLYTGGWSKNIQYF
TGTGCCAGCAGTTTATATACAGGGGGCTGGAGCAAAAACATTCAGTACTTC
>14|TRBD1|TRBV4-1|many|TRBJ2-1
CASSRGQGENEQFF
TGCGCCAGCAGCCGCGGACAGGGGGAGAATGAGCAGTTCTTC
>13|-|TRBV7-9|-|TRBJ1-1
CTSSLSESPEAFF
TGTACCAGTAGCTTATCAGAGTCACCTGAAGCTTTCTTT
>15|TRBD2|TRBV7-8|-|TRBJ2-3
CASSLAAGGPGTQYF
TGTGCCAGCAGCTTAGCGGCGGGGGGGCCAGGTACGCAGTATTTT
>15|-|TRBV7-8|few|TRBJ1-4
CASSLTNRDNEKQFF
TGTGCCAGCAGCCTGACCAACAGGGACAATGAAAAACAGTTTTTT
>16|-|TRBV6-5|-|TRBJ2-5
CASSSNHWTVLETQYF
TGTGCCAGCAGTTCGAACCACTGGACAGTTCTAGAGACCCAGTACTTC
>15|-|TRBV28|many|TRBJ2-5
CASSLLAVNQETQYF
TGTGCCAGCAGTTTACTCGCAGTAAACCAAGAGACCCAGTACTTC